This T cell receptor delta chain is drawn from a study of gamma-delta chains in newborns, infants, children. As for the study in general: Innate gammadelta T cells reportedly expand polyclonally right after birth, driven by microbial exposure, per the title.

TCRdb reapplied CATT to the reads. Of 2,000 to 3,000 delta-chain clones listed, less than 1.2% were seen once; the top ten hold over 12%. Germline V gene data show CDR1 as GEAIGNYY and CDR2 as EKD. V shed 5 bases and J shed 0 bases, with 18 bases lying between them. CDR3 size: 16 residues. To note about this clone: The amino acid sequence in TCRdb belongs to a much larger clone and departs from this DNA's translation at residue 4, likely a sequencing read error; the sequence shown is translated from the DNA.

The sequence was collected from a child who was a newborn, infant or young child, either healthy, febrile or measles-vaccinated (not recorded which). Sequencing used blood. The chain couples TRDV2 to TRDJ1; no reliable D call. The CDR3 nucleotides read TGTGCCTGTGGCGCCCTCTCTCCCCTGTACACCGATAAACTCATCTTT. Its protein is CACGALSPLYTDKLIF.